One sample yielded the 5 T cell receptor beta chains listed below, sequenced in a study of T cell repertoires in cytomegalovirus infection (dated by TCRdb to the late 2010s). The sample's treatment or condition, from its label and the paper: in vitro stimulation with specific CMV peptide epitopes to enrich CMV-specific T cells. Which antigens these TCRs recognize remains unknown. The listed sequencing device is Illumina HiSeq 1500. TCRdb redid the processing of the public reads, applying fastp at Q25 and MiXCR, and retained in-frame beta chains. Rows with a matching CDR3 protein are joined into one entry that keeps the most common DNA and genes. In this sample the table shows around 300,000 distinct CDR3 sequences, about 25% of which occur a single time. Together, the top ten hold 13% of the sample. The specimen comprised cultured PBMCs, sampled from culture after CMV antigen stimulation. The receptors shown here come from a human donor in good health (CMV status not recorded). Some clones in this sample may be carry-over from other donors' samples.

About this clonotype: An end of the junction does not agree with germline; a read error may underlie this. The V and J genes are TRBV2 and TRBJ2-3; D tentatively reads TRBD1 or TRBD2 (5 bases each). Germline lookup yields CDR1 SNHLY and CDR2 FYNNEI. The CDR3 contains 15 residues. In nucleotides, the CDR3 is TGTGCCAGCAGCGAAGGGGAGTATAGCACAGATACGCAGTATTTT. It specifies CASSEGEYSTDTQYF.

The table lists this clonotype with a few counts. J is TRBJ2-2 and V is TRBV28; 9 nucleotides agree with TRBD2. Germline CDR1 and CDR2: MDHEN and SYDVKM. V lost 5 bases, J lost 8 bases, and 12 bases stayed unmatched. CDR3 length: 16 amino acids. The CDR3, as DNA: TGTGCCAGCAGTCCTTCCCGTCTAGCGGGAAGGGGGGAGCTGTTTTTT. As protein: CASSPSRLAGRGELFF.

This chain links TRBV6-6 with TRBJ1-6; the D gene is possibly TRBD1 (5 bases). Germline V gene lookup returns CDR1 MNHNY and CDR2 SVGAGI (reference sequence). Trimming took off 11 bases at V and 7 bases at J, with 12 bases between the two ends. The CDR3 runs 12 residues. CDR3 DNA: TGTGCCGGAGGGGAGGGAAATTCACCCCTCCACTTT. It yields the protein CAGGEGNSPLHF.

J is TRBJ1-1 and V is TRBV12-3 or TRBV12-4, with D unclear. The CDR3 contains 14 residues. The germline V and J ends were trimmed by 5 bases and 0 bases, with 10 bases remaining between them. As DNA, the CDR3 is TGTGCCAGCAGTGTCGGTAGAATGAACACTGAAGCTTTCTTT. Residues: CASSVGRMNTEAFF.

The chain is built from TRBV10-3 and TRBJ2-1; 13 bases align to TRBD2. Per the germline V gene, CDR1 is ENHRY and CDR2 is SYGVKD. V was clipped by 4 bases and J by 2 bases; unmatched bases: 5. This CDR3 has 17 amino acids. This chain's CDR3 is CAISVTGTSGTYNEQFF. CDR3 nucleotides: TGTGCCATCAGTGTAACCGGGACTAGCGGGACCTACAATGAGCAGTTCTTC.